This TCR beta chain was sequenced in a study of blood T cell repertoires in COVID-19. At the level of the study: Spain, Italy and the United States supplied samples that represented acute and convalescent COVID-19. The analysed material was cDNA or gDNA that came from T cells, B-cell-depleted T cells, or PBMCs.

V gave up 5 bases and J gave up 5 bases; unmatched junction bases: 8. The CDR3 is 14 amino acids. Germline loops: CDR1 SGHTA, CDR2 FQGNSA. Methods used by the authors: Reference gene primers were amplified, and this amplification served to estimate nucleated cell counts. Here immunoSEQ multiplex PCR was the method, and the copy in TCRdb shows in-frame clones only, minus some. V and J calls and clone size are as listed in that table; D and trimming were resolved from the DNA. Altogether about 200,000 clones are present, roughly 75% being singletons, with the ten largest covering less than 7%. The gene calls are TRBV7-2 and TRBJ1-1; 7 bases are shared with TRBD1. Sequencing was performed on peripheral blood. The source of this sequence is a woman aged 70 to 79 with acute or convalescent COVID-19. CDR3: CASSPQTGRTEAFF. The CDR3 DNA sequence: TGTGCCAGCAGCCCCCAGACAGGGCGTACTGAAGCTTTCTTT. Complete variable domain (other parts from reference TRBV7-2 and TRBJ1-1): GAGVSQSPSNKVTEKGKDVELRCDPISGHTALYWYRQSLGQGLEFLIYFQGNSAPDKSGLPSDRFSAERTGGSVSTLTIQRTQQEDSAVYLCASSPQTGRTEAFFGQGTRLTVV.